The next 21 T cell receptor beta chains were all read from a single sample in a study of TET2 disruption in CD19-targeted CAR T cells. The sample's treatment: autologous CTL019 cells: CD19 CAR with 4-1BB and CD3 zeta domains. These receptors' targets are unknown. Libraries were prepared by immunoSEQ multiplex PCR; TCRdb keeps only in-frame clonotypes and omits some of them. Here the sample table reports 25,000 or so clones. The sequenced sample was CD8- CAR+ T cells sorted from cultured blood T cells, obtained for CD19 CAR T cell therapy. Subset noted: CD8-negative CAR-positive T cells from the infusion product. The receptors were sampled from a man aged 65 to 85 with chronic lymphocytic leukemia.

Points on this clone: One end of the junction is discordant with germline, which a read error may explain. The CDR3 end falls 3 residues outside the read, so it is completed with the germline J gene. The chain is built from TRBV4-2 and TRBJ2-7, with D possibly TRBD1 on 5 matching bases. Germline V gene sequence: CDR1 LGHNA, CDR2 YNFKEQ. This CDR3 is 16 amino acids long. Partial CDR3 DNA: TGCGCCAGCAGCCAAGATTACGCGACAGCTTCCTACGAG. Translation: CASSQDYATASYE. The whole CDR3 reads CASSQDYATASYEQYF.

As for this clone: This CDR3 is also generated by other DNA sequences in the sample. The covered CDR3 bases are TGCGCCAGCAGCTTGGGGGGACAGACCTCTAACTATGGC. Translating gives CASSLGGQTSNYG. The entire CDR3 protein reads CASSLGGQTSNYGYTF. The chain carries TRBV5-1 and TRBJ1-2, with 7 nucleotides matching TRBD1. The observed sequence ends 3 residues before the CDR3 terminus, with the missing tail filled in from the germline J gene. Germline CDR1 is SGHRS and CDR2 is YFSETQ. The CDR3 contains 16 residues. The V gene end was trimmed by 0 bases and the J gene end by 0 bases; junction bases not matched to a gene: 5.

The CDR3 protein is CASSPGQEETQYF. CDR3 bases read: TGTGCCAGCAGCCCGGGACAAGAAGAGACC. V usage is TRBV28 and J usage is TRBJ2-5, with TRBD1 as a possible D gene (6 bases). Read data end 3 residues before the CDR3 end; the end is taken from the germline J gene. Germline CDR1 MDHEN, CDR2 SYDVKM. The V and J ends lost 6 bases and 3 bases respectively, with 11 bases between them. The CDR3 has 13 residues.

A word on this clone: The read stops 3 residues short of the end of the CDR3; the missing end is completed from the germline J gene. This sequence joins TRBV4-1 and TRBJ2-2; D might be TRBD2 (6 bases). This CDR3 spans 14 amino acids. Trimming took off 1 base at V and 6 bases at J, with 9 bases between the two ends. Germline V CDR1 and CDR2: MGHRA, YSYEKL. Partial CDR3 DNA: TGCGCCAGCAGCCAAGTAGGAGGGGCCGGGGAG. Protein sequence: CASSQVGGAGE. The whole CDR3 reads CASSQVGGAGELFF.

As to this clone: Coverage ceases 3 residues before the CDR3 finishes, and the germline J gene fills in the end. The chain combines TRBV7-9 with TRBJ2-4, with D possibly matching TRBD1 (5 bases). Germline CDR1 reads SEHNR; CDR2 reads FQNEAQ (reference sequence). CDR3 length: 13 residues. CDR3 bases read: TGTGCCAGCAGCTTATTAGACAGAGAGACT. Its translation is CASSLLDRET. The whole CDR3 protein is CASSLLDRETQYF.

The sequenced part of the CDR3 DNA is TGTGCCAGCAGTACCCGGGACAGCTATGGC. It codes for CASSTRDSYG. The full-length CDR3 reads as CASSTRDSYGYTF. V usage is TRBV28 and J usage is TRBJ1-2; 7 bases agree with TRBD1. The read is 3 residues too short to cover the CDR3 end, so that end is filled in from the germline J gene. The CDR3 sequence is 13 residues long. Trimming removed 5 bases from V and 4 bases from J; junction bases left unmatched: 4. CDR1 and CDR2 from the germline V gene are MDHEN and SYDVKM.

About this clone: At one end the junction does not follow the germline gene, possibly because of a read error. The read finishes 3 residues shy of the CDR3 end, and the germline J gene is used to complete it. This chain joins TRBV10-3 and TRBJ1-5, with D perhaps matching TRBD1 (6 bases). The germline V gene has CDR1 ENHRY and CDR2 SYGVKD. The CDR3 length is 17 residues. Incomplete CDR3 DNA: TGTGCCATCAATGAGTCGCTAGGGGGAGCTGGCAATCAGCCC. This codes for CAINESLGGAGNQP. The entire CDR3 sequence reads CAINESLGGAGNQPQHF.

As to this clone: The read finishes 3 residues shy of the CDR3 end, and the germline J gene is used to complete it. The chain recombines TRBV18 with TRBJ2-4, with D possibly matching TRBD2 (6 bases). Per germline, CDR1 KGHSH and CDR2 LQKENI. The length of the CDR3 is 13 residues. The CDR3 bases that were read are TGTGCCAGCTCACCTCAGGGAGGCGAGACT. It yields the protein CASSPQGGET. The CDR3, in full, reads CASSPQGGETQYF.

As for this clone: The DNA ends 3 residues before the CDR3 does, and the rest of the CDR3 is filled in from the germline J gene. The chain carries TRBV30 and TRBJ1-2, with D perhaps TRBD1 (5 bases). This CDR3 has 18 residues. Germline V lookup: CDR1 GTSNPN, CDR2 SVGIG (reference sequence). Partial CDR3 DNA: TGTGCCTGGAGTGTAAGGACTAGCGGGACCTACAGCCCCTACGAA. It yields the protein CAWSVRTSGTYSPYE. From start to end, the CDR3 is CAWSVRTSGTYSPYEYTF.

Worth noting for this clone: Read coverage stops 3 residues before the CDR3 terminus; the germline J gene supplies the remainder. The genes are TRBV18 and TRBJ2-3; the D gene is possibly TRBD2 (6 bases). From germline, CDR1 is KGHSH and CDR2 LQKENI. V lost 3 bases and J 5 bases, leaving 15 bases between the germline ends. This CDR3 has 15 amino acids. The CDR3 bases that were read are TGTGCCAGCTCACCCGGAGCCGGGGAGGTAGATACG. It translates to CASSPGAGEVDT. The whole CDR3 reads CASSPGAGEVDTQYF.

With respect to this clone: The sequence runs out 3 residues before the end of the CDR3; the remainder is reconstructed from the germline J gene. This chain joins TRBV9 and TRBJ2-2; the match to TRBD1 covers 8 bases. This CDR3 contains 16 residues. V shed 3 bases, J shed 6 bases, and the junction held 10 bases outside the gene matches. Germline assignment: CDR1 SGDLS and CDR2 YYNGEE. This CDR3 reads CASSAQGARTPGELFF. The sequenced part of the CDR3 DNA is TGTGCCAGCAGCGCGCAGGGGGCGAGAACGCCCGGGGAG.

As for this clone: Read coverage stops 3 residues before the CDR3 terminus; the germline J gene supplies the remainder. This sequence joins TRBV7-8 and TRBJ1-2; possible D gene TRBD1, 6 bases. This CDR3 comprises 14 residues. Germline loops: CDR1 SGHVS, CDR2 FQNEAQ. The part of the CDR3 DNA that was read is TGTGCCAGCAGCTTACGGGACATAGGGTACGAC. It encodes CASSLRDIGYD. The entire CDR3 protein is CASSLRDIGYDYTF.

In regard to this clone: The DNA ends 3 residues before the CDR3 does, and the rest of the CDR3 is filled in from the germline J gene. The rearrangement links TRBV6-4 to TRBJ2-7, with 8 nucleotides matching TRBD1. V lost 7 bases to trimming and J lost 5 bases; unmatched junction nucleotides: 10. The CDR3 has 14 residues. Germline V gives CDR1 MRHNA, CDR2 SNTAGT. The CDR3 sequence: CASTVNRGEDEQYF. CDR3 bases read: TGTGCCAGCACCGTGAACAGGGGGGAGGACGAG.

Details on this clone: The read halts 3 residues ahead of the CDR3 end, with the missing end drawn from the germline J gene. This chain joins TRBV18 and TRBJ1-3; no clear D. Trimming left V 3 bases short and J 0 bases short, with 12 bases between. Germline CDR1 is KGHSH and CDR2 is LQKENI. The CDR3 has 16 residues. The covered CDR3 bases are TGTGCCAGCTCACCTCCCGTCCCTCTCTCTGGAAACACC. Translation gives CASSPPVPLSGNT. Given in full, the CDR3 is CASSPPVPLSGNTIYF. Full variable domain (outside the CDR3, taken from reference TRBV18 and TRBJ1-3): NAGVMQNPRHLVRRRGQEARLRCSPMKGHSHVYWYRQLPEEGLKFMVYLQKENIIDESGMPKERFSAEFPKEGPSILRIQQVVRGDSAAYFCASSPPVPLSGNTIYFGEGSWLTVV.

Notes on this clone: The read ends 3 residues early relative to the CDR3; the germline J gene fills the gap. V and J are TRBV18 and TRBJ1-1, with D unresolved. The germline V gene encodes CDR1 KGHSH and CDR2 LQKENI. The CDR3 contains 14 residues. CDR3 residues: CASSPFGSYNEAFF. The part of the CDR3 DNA that was read is TGTGCCAGCTCACCTTTCGGGTCCTACAATGAG.

Details on this clone: The read stops 3 residues short of the end of the CDR3; the missing end is completed from the germline J gene. The rearrangement joins TRBV5-4 to TRBJ2-3; D uncertain. V gave up 0 bases and J gave up 0 bases, with 5 bases separating them. This CDR3 has 14 amino acids. Germline loops: CDR1 SGHNT, CDR2 YYREEE (reference sequence). This CDR3 reads CASSLAHSTDTQYF. CDR3 DNA (partial): TGTGCCAGCAGCTTGGCCCATAGCACAGATACG.

As concerns this clone: The read terminates 3 residues ahead of where the CDR3 ends, so the germline J gene completes it. The chain is built from TRBV18 and TRBJ2-3; 7 nucleotides match TRBD2. Germline V gene lookup returns CDR1 KGHSH and CDR2 LQKENI. The CDR3 is 15 amino acids. Germline trimming cut 4 bases from V and 2 bases from J; bases unmatched to any gene: 6. The CDR3 reads CASSLGAGITDTQYF. The CDR3 DNA, read in part, is TGTGCCAGCTCACTCGGAGCGGGGATCACAGATACG.

Notes on this clone: The read terminates 3 residues ahead of where the CDR3 ends, so the germline J gene completes it. The chain combines TRBV20-1 with TRBJ2-5, with 9 bases fitting TRBD1. The V gene end was trimmed by 6 bases and the J gene end by 3 bases; junction bases not matched to a gene: 5. Germline assignment: CDR1 DFQATT and CDR2 SNEGSKA (reference sequence). This CDR3 contains 13 residues. The CDR3 DNA, read in part, is TGCAGTGCGGGACAGGGAGGAAAAGAGACC. It codes for CSAGQGGKET. The whole CDR3 reads CSAGQGGKETQYF.

As to this clone: The CDR3 extends 3 residues past the end of the read, so its final part is completed from the germline J gene. V usage is TRBV19 and J usage is TRBJ1-2; D unclear. CDR1 is LNHDA and CDR2 is SQIVND in the germline V gene (reference sequence). There are 16 residues in the CDR3. CDR3 bases read: TGTGCCAGTAGTATTGGGCCTGTAAAGGTCACAGATACC. Protein product: CASSIGPVKVTDT. The entire CDR3 reads CASSIGPVKVTDTYTF.

About this clone: At one of its ends the junction is not consistent with the germline gene, which may arise from a read error. The sequence runs out 3 residues before the end of the CDR3; the remainder is reconstructed from the germline J gene. The chain joins TRBV4-2 to TRBJ1-2, with a tentative D call TRBD1 (6 bases). CDR3 length: 15 residues. CDR1 LGHNA and CDR2 YNFKEQ come from the germline V gene. The CDR3 DNA, read in part, is TGCGCCAGCAGCCAAGACCTAGGGGGGGCCTATGGC. Protein: CASSQDLGGAYG. The entire CDR3 sequence reads CASSQDLGGAYGYTF.

A word on this clone: Sequencing ends 3 residues short of the CDR3 end; the germline J gene provides the rest. The chain is built from TRBV20-1 and TRBJ2-4; no reliable D call. CDR3 length equals 16 residues. The germline V gene encodes CDR1 DFQATT and CDR2 SNEGSKA (reference sequence). CDR3 in amino acids: CSASPAFGGSNQPQYF. The sequenced part of the CDR3 DNA is TGCAGTGCTAGCCCTGCCTTTGGCGGTAGCAATCAGCCT.